These T cell receptor beta chains were read from a single sample in a study of monozygotic twins with inflammatory bowel disease. Reanalyzing the 5' RACE reads, TCRdb keeps one entry per CDR3 protein, without DNA. This table holds about 440,000 distinct CDR3 sequences. Sequenced material: blood. These receptors originate from a human donor with ulcerative colitis or Crohn's disease, or a healthy co-twin of an affected twin (not recorded which). The CDR3 runs from the conserved cysteine through the conserved F or W.

v_call: TRBV7-2
j_call: TRBJ1-1
cdr3_length: 15
cdr3_aa: CASSFSGTGGTEAFF

v_call: TRBV10-3
j_call: TRBJ2-3
cdr3_length: 14
cdr3_aa: CATSGQGPIDTQYF

v_call: TRBV18
j_call: TRBJ2-3
cdr3_length: 14
cdr3_aa: CASSPTTGTDTQYF

v_call: TRBV3-1
j_call: TRBJ1-3
cdr3_length: 15
cdr3_aa: CASSEWSGSGNTIYF

v_call: TRBV11-2
j_call: TRBJ2-2
cdr3_length: 21
cdr3_aa: CASSFIGAWGHPISNTGELFF

v_call: TRBV3-1
j_call: TRBJ2-5
cdr3_length: 16
cdr3_aa: CASSQVSGGYQETQYF

v_call: TRBV7-2
j_call: TRBJ2-3
cdr3_length: 14
cdr3_aa: CASRQDPTADTQYF

v_call: TRBV7-9
j_call: TRBJ2-7
cdr3_length: 15
cdr3_aa: CASSLVAGDPYEQYF

v_call: TRBV5-1
j_call: TRBJ2-2
cdr3_length: 15
cdr3_aa: CASSPNGLNTGELFF

v_call: TRBV7-2
j_call: TRBJ1-4
cdr3_length: 13
cdr3_aa: CASSLRVEEKLFF

v_call: TRBV12-3/TRBV12-4
j_call: TRBJ2-2
cdr3_length: 19
cdr3_aa: CASSPGVDTGVTNTGELFF

v_call: TRBV10-3
j_call: TRBJ2-2
cdr3_length: 16
cdr3_aa: CAIGPQGAPNTGELFF

v_call: TRBV3-1
j_call: TRBJ1-6
cdr3_length: 14
cdr3_aa: CASSQDSKARVLHF

v_call: TRBV4-2
j_call: TRBJ1-3
cdr3_length: 15
cdr3_aa: CASSQEWPSGNTIYF

v_call: TRBV18
j_call: TRBJ1-1
cdr3_length: 16
cdr3_aa: CASSPLGSSLGTEAFF

v_call: TRBV6-2/TRBV6-3
j_call: TRBJ1-5
cdr3_length: 13
cdr3_aa: CAGGTGGNQPQHF

v_call: TRBV27
j_call: TRBJ1-2
cdr3_length: 17
cdr3_aa: CASRLAWSAGVESGYTF

v_call: TRBV27
j_call: TRBJ1-2
cdr3_length: 14
cdr3_aa: CASSKVEGKDGYTF

v_call: TRBV7-9
j_call: TRBJ2-1
cdr3_length: 13
cdr3_aa: CASARSSYNEQFF

v_call: TRBV7-2
j_call: TRBJ2-5
cdr3_length: 14
cdr3_aa: CASNVVGGTETQYF

v_call: TRBV27
j_call: TRBJ2-7
cdr3_length: 14
cdr3_aa: CASSVAGESYEQYF

v_call: TRBV4-2
j_call: TRBJ2-4
cdr3_length: 11
cdr3_aa: CASSQGGIQYF

v_call: TRBV7-9
j_call: TRBJ1-1
cdr3_length: 13
cdr3_aa: CASSFQGPTEAFF